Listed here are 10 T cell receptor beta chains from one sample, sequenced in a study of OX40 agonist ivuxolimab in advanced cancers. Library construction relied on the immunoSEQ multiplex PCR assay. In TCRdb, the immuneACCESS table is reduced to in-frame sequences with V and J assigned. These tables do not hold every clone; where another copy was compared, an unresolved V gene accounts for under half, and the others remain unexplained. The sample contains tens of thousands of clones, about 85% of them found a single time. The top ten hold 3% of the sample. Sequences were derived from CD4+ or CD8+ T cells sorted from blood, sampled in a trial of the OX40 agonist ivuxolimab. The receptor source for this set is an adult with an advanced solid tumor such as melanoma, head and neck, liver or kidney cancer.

The CDR3 DNA sequence: TGTGCCAGTCAGTTACAGGGAAGGACCGGGGAGCTGTTTTTT. Encoded protein: CASQLQGRTGELFF. The genes are TRBV19 and TRBJ2-2, with D possibly being TRBD1 (6 bases). CDR1 and CDR2 from the germline V gene are LNHDA and SQIVND (reference sequence). CDR3 size: 14 residues. V lost 8 bases and J 5 bases, leaving 15 bases between the germline ends. Complete variable domain (other parts from reference TRBV19 and TRBJ2-2): DGGITQSPKYLFRKEGQNVTLSCEQNLNHDAMYWYRQDPGQGLRLIYYSQIVNDFQKGDIAEGYSVSREKKESFPLTVTSAQKNPTAFYLCASQLQGRTGELFFGEGSRLTVL.

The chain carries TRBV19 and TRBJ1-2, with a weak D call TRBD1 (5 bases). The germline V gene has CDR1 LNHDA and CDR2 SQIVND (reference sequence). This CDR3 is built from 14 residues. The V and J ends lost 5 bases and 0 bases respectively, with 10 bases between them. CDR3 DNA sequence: TGTGCCAGTAGTCAGCAGGGACCTAACTATGGCTACACCTTC. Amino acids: CASSQQGPNYGYTF.

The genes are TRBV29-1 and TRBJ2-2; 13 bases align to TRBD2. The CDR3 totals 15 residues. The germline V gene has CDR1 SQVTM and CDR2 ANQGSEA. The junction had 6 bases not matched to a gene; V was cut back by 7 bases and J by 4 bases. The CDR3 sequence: CSALTSGGFTGELFF. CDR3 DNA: TGCAGCGCCCTGACTAGCGGGGGGTTCACCGGGGAGCTGTTTTTT.

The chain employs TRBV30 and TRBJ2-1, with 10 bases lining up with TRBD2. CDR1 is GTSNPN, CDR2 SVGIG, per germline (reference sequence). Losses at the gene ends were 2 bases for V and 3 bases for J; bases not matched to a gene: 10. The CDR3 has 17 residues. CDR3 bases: TGTGCCTGGAGTCAAGATAGCGGGGGGACCTACTACAATGAGCAGTTCTTC. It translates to CAWSQDSGGTYYNEQFF. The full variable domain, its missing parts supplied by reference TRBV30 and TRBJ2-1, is SQTIHQWPATLVQPVGSPLSLECTVEGTSNPNLYWYRQAAGRGLQLLFYSVGIGQISSEVPQNLSASRPQDRQFILSSKKLLLSDSGFYLCAWSQDSGGTYYNEQFFGPGTRLTVL.

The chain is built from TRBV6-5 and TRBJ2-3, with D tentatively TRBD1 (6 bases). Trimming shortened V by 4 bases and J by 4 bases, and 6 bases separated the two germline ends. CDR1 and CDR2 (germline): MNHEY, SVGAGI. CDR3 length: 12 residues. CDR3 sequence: CASSSGADTQYF. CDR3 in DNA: TGTGCCAGCAGTTCAGGGGCAGATACGCAGTATTTT.

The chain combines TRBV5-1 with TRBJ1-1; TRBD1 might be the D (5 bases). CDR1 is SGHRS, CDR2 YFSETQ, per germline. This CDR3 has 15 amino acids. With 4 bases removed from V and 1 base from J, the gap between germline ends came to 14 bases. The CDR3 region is CASSMAGLGNTEAFF. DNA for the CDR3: TGCGCCAGCAGCATGGCAGGGTTGGGGAACACTGAAGCTTTCTTT.

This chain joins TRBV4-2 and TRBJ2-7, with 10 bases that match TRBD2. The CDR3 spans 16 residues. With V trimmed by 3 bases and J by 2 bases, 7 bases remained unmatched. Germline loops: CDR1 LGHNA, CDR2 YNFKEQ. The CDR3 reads CASSQDSGRFPYEQYF. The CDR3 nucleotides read TGTGCCAGCAGCCAGGATAGCGGGAGGTTCCCCTACGAGCAGTACTTC.

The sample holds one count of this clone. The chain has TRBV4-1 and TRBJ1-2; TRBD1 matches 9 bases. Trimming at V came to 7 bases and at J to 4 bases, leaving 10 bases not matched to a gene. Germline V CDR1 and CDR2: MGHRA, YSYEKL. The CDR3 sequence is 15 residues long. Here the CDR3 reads CASNPGQGKAYGYTF. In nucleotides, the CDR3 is TGCGCCAGCAACCCGGGACAGGGAAAAGCCTATGGCTACACCTTC.

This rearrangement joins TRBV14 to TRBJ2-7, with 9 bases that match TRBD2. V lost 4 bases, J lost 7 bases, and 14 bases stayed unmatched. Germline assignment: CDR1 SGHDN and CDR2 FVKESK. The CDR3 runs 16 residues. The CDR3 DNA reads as TGTGCCAGCAGCCCTATAGCGGGAGTCGGTTCTAGTGAGCAGTACTTC. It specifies CASSPIAGVGSSEQYF.

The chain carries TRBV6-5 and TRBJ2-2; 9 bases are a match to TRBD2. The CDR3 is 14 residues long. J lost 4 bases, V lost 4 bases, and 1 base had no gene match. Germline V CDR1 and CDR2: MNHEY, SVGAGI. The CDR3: CASSLAGATGELFF. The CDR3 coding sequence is TGTGCCAGCAGTTTAGCGGGAGCCACCGGGGAGCTGTTTTTT.